This T cell receptor (beta chain) is drawn from a study of memory CD4+ T cells and cytomegalovirus serostatus. Study-level findings and limits: Repertoires predicted CMV serostatus with median bootstrapped AUC of about 0.95.

Notes on this clone: Its antigen is unknown.

Germline CDR1 and CDR2: SGHRS and YFSETQ. The CDR3 has 15 residues. V gave up 5 bases and J gave up 9 bases, with 23 bases separating them. Authors' processing steps: After removing out-of-frame reads, approximately 2 million distinct TCRbeta sequences remained. Produced via immunoSEQ multiplex PCR; TCRdb's table is partial and in-frame only. V and J calls and clone size are as listed in that table; D and trimming were resolved from the DNA. Of 50,000 to 75,000 clones in the sample, around four fifths are singletons; the top ten hold about 1%. The sort gate was single viable CD3+CD4+CD8-CD45RO+ cells for memory CD4+ T cells. CMV serostatus came from serum IgG against pp150, pp28, p38, p52.

Specimen: memory CD4+ T cells from blood. This clonotype was obtained from an adult in good health and CMV-seronegative. This chain connects TRBV5-1 to TRBJ2-5, with D perhaps being TRBD1 or TRBD2 (5 bases each). The CDR3, as DNA: TGCGCCAGCAGATCCCTGGGGGACCCCGGTGAGGCCCAGTACTTC. This codes for CASRSLGDPGEAQYF.